This T cell receptor (beta chain) was recovered during a study of cytotoxic CD8 clonotypes in ibrutinib-treated CLL. Deep sequencing aimed at 1 in 200,000 to 1 in 1 million T cells' resolution. The table came from immunoSEQ multiplex PCR; TCRdb's copy has only in-frame clones and leaves some out. The sample holds almost 250,000 clones; under 80% are singletons and the top ten take roughly 15%. Trimming left V 2 bases short and J 4 bases short, with 9 bases between. Looked up from germline, CDR1 is SQVTM and CDR2 is ANQGSEA. This CDR3 has 13 amino acids. This clonotype originated in a human donor with chronic lymphocytic leukemia. The sample in question was PBMCs, obtained after 24 months of ibrutinib treatment. The V and J genes are TRBV29-1 and TRBJ2-1; D possibly corresponds to TRBD1 (5 bases). CDR3 amino acids: CSVETQGYNEQFF. CDR3 nucleotides: TGCAGCGTTGAAACGCAGGGATACAATGAGCAGTTCTTC.